The 20 T cell receptor beta chains below come from one sample, sequenced in a study of blood T cell repertoires in COVID-19. Repertoires were generated with immunoSEQ multiplex PCR, while TCRdb's copy carries only in-frame clones and drops some. Among about 150,000 clones listed, around 85% were seen once. The sample comprised peripheral blood. The receptors were sampled from a woman aged 55-70 years with acute or convalescent COVID-19.

This chain connects TRBV6-5 to TRBJ2-3, with 7 bases matching TRBD2. This CDR3 is built from 15 residues. The J segment lost 2 bases and the V segment lost 6 bases, leaving 8 bases of the junction unmatched. Per germline, CDR1 MNHEY and CDR2 SVGAGI. The CDR3 reads CASSLTGGNTDTQYF. The CDR3 region has the DNA TGTGCCAGCAGCCTAACCGGGGGGAACACAGATACGCAGTATTTT.

The chain links TRBV11-2 to TRBJ1-2, with D perhaps matching TRBD1 (6 bases). Deletions cut 1 base from V and 5 bases from J, with 14 bases between. Germline V gives CDR1 SGHAT, CDR2 FQNNGV. The CDR3 length is 15 residues. CDR3 in DNA: TGTGCCAGCAGCTTAGGTCCAGGGGCGGGTTATGGCTACACCTTC. This codes for CASSLGPGAGYGYTF.

This chain connects TRBV11-2 to TRBJ2-1, with D possibly being TRBD1 (6 bases). V gave up 8 bases and J gave up 1 base, with 24 bases separating them. CDR3 length: 18 amino acids. Germline V gives CDR1 SGHAT, CDR2 FQNNGV. The CDR3 DNA sequence: TGTGCCAGCCGAGGGGGACAAACAACTCTCCTATCCTACAATGAGCAGTTCTTC. Translation: CASRGGQTTLLSYNEQFF.

The chain couples TRBV14 to TRBJ2-3; perhaps TRBD1 as D (5 bases). CDR3 length: 13 residues. V dropped 1 base and J dropped 5 bases, with 7 bases sitting between them. Germline V lookup: CDR1 SGHDN, CDR2 FVKESK. The CDR3 here is CASSQVGEDTQYF. CDR3 DNA: TGTGCCAGCAGCCAAGTAGGGGAAGATACGCAGTATTTT.

The chain employs TRBV7-2 and TRBJ2-7, with TRBD2 matching 10 bases. With 3 bases clipped from V and 6 bases from J, the junction kept 8 bases outside the gene matches. The CDR3 contains 15 residues. CDR1 SGHTA and CDR2 FQGNSA come from the germline V gene. CDR3 residues: CASSFGSPSGGEQYV. DNA of the CDR3: TGTGCCAGCAGCTTCGGTAGCCCTAGCGGGGGCGAGCAGTACGTC.

This clone came up a few times. The chain combines TRBV19 with TRBJ1-6; no firm D call. With 5 bases removed from V and 8 bases from J, the gap between germline ends came to 13 bases. The length of the CDR3 is 14 residues. Germline V gene lookup returns CDR1 LNHDA and CDR2 SQIVND (reference sequence). The CDR3 DNA reads as TGTGCCAGTAGTTTCCTCGGAGGCGATTCACCCCTCCACTTT. This gives the protein CASSFLGGDSPLHF. The full variable domain, its missing parts supplied by reference TRBV19 and TRBJ1-6, is DGGITQSPKYLFRKEGQNVTLSCEQNLNHDAMYWYRQDPGQGLRLIYYSQIVNDFQKGDIAEGYSVSREKKESFPLTVTSAQKNPTAFYLCASSFLGGDSPLHFGNGTRLTVT.

Here the CDR3 reads CASSLLDRSIQYF. Written as DNA, the CDR3 is TGTGCCAGCAGTTTACTAGATAGGAGCATTCAGTACTTC. The gene calls are TRBV12-3 or TRBV12-4 and TRBJ2-4; no clear D. V gave up 2 bases and J gave up 9 bases, with 11 bases separating them. The CDR3 is made up of 13 amino acids.

The V and J genes are TRBV11-2 and TRBJ2-7; D is possibly TRBD1 (6 bases). CDR1 and CDR2 from the germline V gene are SGHAT and FQNNGV. With 5 bases removed from V and 3 bases from J, the gap between germline ends came to 29 bases. CDR3 size: 19 residues. The CDR3 DNA follows: TGTGCCAGCAGCACTATAGGCCCGCGGCAGGGGCCCGCCTACTACGAGCAGTACTTC. This sequence encodes CASSTIGPRQGPAYYEQYF.

DNA for the CDR3: TGTGCCAGCAGTTTAGTCAGGGGAACGTCAAGAGATACGCAGTATTTT. It codes for CASSLVRGTSRDTQYF. This chain connects TRBV27 to TRBJ2-3, with D tentatively TRBD1 (6 bases). V dropped 2 bases and J dropped 5 bases, with 17 bases sitting between them. The CDR3 is made up of 16 amino acids. Germline assignment: CDR1 MNHEY and CDR2 SMNVEV (reference sequence).

The CDR3 DNA sequence: TGTGCCAGCAGTTCGGGACTAGCGGGGCTAGAGCAGTACGTC. Protein product: CASSSGLAGLEQYV. V is TRBV6-5 and J is TRBJ2-7; the match to TRBD2 covers 13 bases. Germline CDR1 is MNHEY and CDR2 is SVGAGI. The CDR3 covers 14 residues. Germline trimming cut 4 bases from V and 7 bases from J; bases unmatched to any gene: 4.

The chain links TRBV7-9 to TRBJ1-4; no reliable D call. The V gene's germline CDR1 is SEHNR and CDR2 FQNEAQ (reference sequence). The V end was cut by 2 bases, the J end by 8 bases, with 12 bases between. CDR3 length: 14 amino acids. DNA of the CDR3: TGTGCCAGCAGCTTATCGTCGGAGGTGGAAAAACTGTTTTTT. Translating gives CASSLSSEVEKLFF.

The chain combines TRBV5-8 with TRBJ2-1; 8 bases line up with TRBD1. CDR1 and CDR2 from the germline V gene are SGHTS and YDEGEE. Trimming cost V 0 bases and J 8 bases; bases outside gene matches: 7. The CDR3 runs 15 residues. CDR3 DNA: TGTGCCAGCAGCTTGGGGCAGGGGGCGGTGGATGAGCAGTTCTTC. This translates into CASSLGQGAVDEQFF.

The rearrangement uses TRBV5-4 and TRBJ2-3; weak D call: TRBD2 (5 bases). Germline assignment: CDR1 SGHNT and CDR2 YYREEE (reference sequence). This CDR3 is 16 amino acids long. The germline V and J ends were trimmed by 4 bases and 0 bases, with 15 bases remaining between them. The CDR3 DNA reads TGTGCCAGCAGCCTTTGGCTAGCAGCTAGCACAGATACGCAGTATTTT. Its protein product is CASSLWLAASTDTQYF.

This chain links TRBV6-5 with TRBJ1-5, with D maybe TRBD1 (5 bases). Germline CDR1 and CDR2: MNHEY and SVGAGI. This CDR3 is 14 amino acids long. V was cut by 7 bases and J by 3 bases, with 13 bases left in between. Here the CDR3 DNA reads TGTGCCAGCAAGTTGAGACAGTTCAATCAGCCCCAGCATTTT. As protein: CASKLRQFNQPQHF.

This clone was observed once. The chain links TRBV15 to TRBJ1-3, with 7 nucleotides matching TRBD1. This CDR3 spans 17 amino acids. The germline CDR1 and CDR2 sequences are LNHNV and YYDKDF (reference sequence). V shed 0 bases and J 0 bases; nucleotides not matched to a gene: 5. In DNA form, the CDR3 reads TGTGCCACCAGCAGAGATTACGGGACAGTCTCTGGAAACACCATATATTTT. The encoded protein is CATSRDYGTVSGNTIYF. Drawing the rest from reference TRBV15 and TRBJ1-3, the complete variable domain is DAMVIQNPRYQVTQFGKPVTLSCSQTLNHNVMYWYQQKSSQAPKLLFHYYDKDFNNEADTPDNFQSRRPNTSFCFLDIRSPGLGDTAMYLCATSRDYGTVSGNTIYFGEGSWLTVV.

CDR3 in amino acids: CASSPLGQGYGYTF. The CDR3 bases are TGCGCCAGCAGCCCCCTGGGACAGGGTTATGGCTACACCTTC. The V gene is TRBV5-1, the J gene TRBJ1-2; 9 bases are a match to TRBD1. Germline V lookup: CDR1 SGHRS, CDR2 YFSETQ. This CDR3 has 14 residues. J was trimmed by 5 bases and V by 4 bases; bases with no gene match: 6. The full variable domain, in which reference TRBV5-1 and TRBJ1-2 provide the parts outside the CDR3, is KAGVTQTPRYLIKTRGQQVTLSCSPISGHRSVSWYQQTPGQGLQFLFEYFSETQRNKGNFPGRFSGRQFSNSRSEMNVSTLELGDSALYLCASSPLGQGYGYTFGSGTRLTVV.

With respect to this clone: Relative to the germline gene, one junction end is altered; a read error may explain this. The chain employs TRBV7-3 and TRBJ2-1; D is ambiguous. CDR1 and CDR2 (germline): SGHTA, FQGTGA. CDR3 length: 13 amino acids. Here the CDR3 reads CASSLTSDNEQFF. CDR3 coding DNA: TGTGCCAGCAGCCTAACCTCCGACAATGAGCAGTTCTTC.

The chain uses TRBV28 and TRBJ1-1, with D perhaps TRBD1 (5 bases). V gave up 7 bases and J gave up 6 bases, with 15 bases separating them. Germline V lookup: CDR1 MDHEN, CDR2 SYDVKM. The length of the CDR3 is 13 residues. The CDR3 sequence is CASIPGGDSEAFF. CDR3 nucleotides: TGTGCCAGCATTCCCGGGGGGGACTCTGAAGCTTTCTTT.

The CDR3 sequence: CASSLFRDVSEKLFF. As DNA, the CDR3 is TGTGCCAGCAGCTTGTTCAGGGATGTAAGTGAAAAACTGTTTTTT. J is TRBJ1-4 and V is TRBV5-8, with D perhaps TRBD1 (5 bases). V lost 1 base and J 7 bases, leaving 14 bases between the germline ends. Germline values: CDR1 SGHTS, CDR2 YDEGEE. The CDR3 loop spans 15 amino acids. The whole variable domain, remainder taken from reference TRBV5-8 and TRBJ1-4, is EAGVTQSPTHLIKTRGQQATLRCSPISGHTSVYWYQQALGLGLQFLLWYDEGEERNRGNFPPRFSGRQFPNYSSELNVNALELEDSALYLCASSLFRDVSEKLFFGSGTQLSVL.

V and J are TRBV29-1 and TRBJ2-5; 7 bases match TRBD2. The J segment lost 0 bases and the V segment lost 3 bases, leaving 10 bases of the junction unmatched. CDR3 length: 16 residues. Germline V gives CDR1 SQVTM, CDR2 ANQGSEA. This chain's CDR3 is CSVDLADTLYQETQYF. In DNA, the CDR3 is TGCAGCGTTGATCTAGCGGATACATTGTACCAAGAGACCCAGTACTTC.